The clone carrying this T cell receptor (beta chain) was seen more than once but under ten times. TCRdb redid the calling of the RT-PCR reads with MiXCR, one entry per CDR3 protein. The sample lists about 200,000 distinct CDR3 sequences; around 40% were seen once. The record originates from a study of patients and donors after allogeneic stem cell transplantation. The TCR originated in a human donor who was either an allogeneic HSCT recipient or a stem cell or donor lymphocyte infusion donor (not recorded which). It is not recorded whose cells these are; they may come from a transplant donor. The specimen was blood, either unsorted or a sorted T cell fraction (not recorded which).

The CDR3 sequence is CASSYSGRGSSPLHF. The CDR3 nucleotides read TGTGCCAGCAGTTACTCTGGCAGGGGCAGTTCACCCCTCCACTTT. This rearrangement joins TRBV6-6 to TRBJ1-6; D is possibly TRBD1 (6 bases). Trimming cost V 0 bases and J 9 bases, with 12 bases left between them. This CDR3 has 15 amino acids. Per germline, CDR1 MNHNY and CDR2 SVGAGI (reference sequence).